The following is a T cell receptor (beta chain) sequence with its context. The target antigen is unknown. Trimming removed 2 bases from V and 2 bases from J; junction bases left unmatched: 4. The CDR3 loop spans 16 amino acids. Germline lookup yields CDR1 MDHEN and CDR2 SYDVKM. This sample was included in a study of shared clonotypes between healthy human individuals. Overall study results and limits: A reduction in generation probabilities was seen for non-shared clonotypes relative to those shared by all four donors.

Repertoires were generated with immunoSEQ multiplex PCR, while TCRdb's copy carries only in-frame clones and drops some. The table lists roughly 810,000 clones, just over 95% of them singletons. Naive CD8 cells were CD45RO-negative, positively selected for CCR7, excluding terminally differentiated effector memory CD45RA+ cells. V gene TRBV28 combines with J gene TRBJ1-5, with 9 bases aligning to TRBD1. Source material: naive CD8+ T cells sorted from blood. The receptor was derived from a man between 25 and 39 years old in good health. The CDR3: CASSLGTGSGNQPQHF. CDR3 bases: TGTGCCAGCAGTTTAGGGACAGGGTCAGGCAATCAGCCCCAGCATTTT.